The sequence of this T cell receptor beta chain was determined in a study of technical replicates of blood from several donors. Measured with immunoSEQ multiplex PCR; TCRdb has only the in-frame clones, and not every one. The sample lists about 66,000 clones; more than 75% were seen once. The CDR3 contains 12 residues. Germline V CDR1 and CDR2: SGHTA, FQGNSA. Losses at the gene ends were 6 bases for V and 8 bases for J; bases not matched to a gene: 4. The clonotype originates from a human donor in good health. Some clones in this sample may be carry-over from other donors' samples. This rearrangement joins TRBV7-2 to TRBJ1-2; 9 nucleotides line up with TRBD1. Source material: PBMCs. Here the CDR3 reads CASSDRGSGYTF. In DNA form, the CDR3 reads TGTGCCAGCAGTGACAGGGGGAGCGGCTACACCTTC. The full variable domain, its missing parts supplied by reference TRBV7-2 and TRBJ1-2, is GAGVSQSPSNKVTEKGKDVELRCDPISGHTALYWYRQSLGQGLEFLIYFQGNSAPDKSGLPSDRFSAERTGGSVSTLTIQRTQQEDSAVYLCASSDRGSGYTFGSGTRLTVV.